A single count supports the clone carrying this T cell receptor (beta chain). The antigen is undetermined. This sample is drawn from a study of T cells in localized non-small cell lung cancer. Generated by immunoSEQ multiplex PCR, the TCRdb table keeps only in-frame clones and is missing some. This table has 4,000 to 5,500 clones, around 30% appearing once. Regarding the study as a whole: Multi-region tumor sequencing was not done, so intratumor heterogeneity could not be excluded. Peak T cell clonality was found in uninvolved adjacent lung, exceeding tumor. Patients showing higher blood T cell density tended to see longer overall survival. Adjacent lung tissue had a median approximately 57 of the top 100 clones found in the tumor.

The CDR3 is made up of 12 amino acids. The germline gives CDR1 KGHSH, CDR2 LQKENI. V was clipped by 4 bases and J by 8 bases, with 9 bases between them. The V and J genes are TRBV18 and TRBJ2-1; TRBD1 might be the D (6 bases). The starting material was lung tumor tissue, obtained before any cancer treatment. The source of this sequence is a male donor aged 60 or older with stage III lung adenocarcinoma. The CDR3 sequence is CASSLQGYEQFF. The CDR3 nucleotides are TGTGCCAGCTCACTTCAGGGGTATGAGCAGTTCTTC.